This T cell receptor beta chain was observed in a study of shared clonotypes between healthy human individuals. About the study: Two female and a few male donors aged 18 to 49 were enrolled. General study points: Around 4.7% of naive CD4 clonotypes were shared across four donors.

This clone was counted a few times. What it recognizes is unknown. Naive CD4+ cells were CD45RA-selected; the remaining cells were memory. As handled by the study authors: With immunoSEQ giving junction-only sequences and no quality scores, filtering differed. Assay: immunoSEQ multiplex PCR; the TCRdb copy retains only in-frame clones and omits some. From that table come the V and J calls and clone size; the DNA was used to work out D and trimming. There are around 700,000 clones in the sample; less than 85% occur only once, and more than 1.5% lies in the top ten. The sequence came from a woman younger than 45 in good health. Sequenced: memory CD4+ T cells sorted from blood. Subset here: CD45RA-negative fraction.

This CDR3 is CASTKKAGTFYNEQFF. The CDR3 DNA reads TGTGCCAGCACTAAAAAAGCGGGAACCTTCTACAATGAGCAGTTCTTC. The chain joins TRBV28 to TRBJ2-1; 7 bases line up with TRBD2. This CDR3 region has 16 residues. Per the germline V gene, CDR1 is MDHEN and CDR2 is SYDVKM. V shed 7 bases and J 3 bases; nucleotides not matched to a gene: 12.